This TCR beta chain was found in a study of cytomegalovirus exposure and HLA in healthy donors (dated by TCRdb to the late 2010s). Background for the entire study: In an earlier analysis of under 600 of the donors, about 260 Gb of sequence data and 100 million or so unique TCR beta sequences from roughly 200 million T cells were reported. Roughly 300 gigabases of sequencing data and some 85 million unique TCR sequences were included in an early release covering roughly 600 HLA-typed donors. Among the approximately 420 genotyped donors, about 85% belonged to the genetic ancestry cluster associated with self-reported Caucasian donors. The study aimed to test whether signatures of past pathogen exposure could be identified by cataloging public T cell receptors. The T cell repertoires of 666 subjects were profiled by immunosequencing and related to cytomegalovirus serostatus. Along with the approximately 600-subject first cohort, a separate validation cohort of some 130 different subjects was used. The study combined high-throughput TCR immunosequencing, statistical association of individual TCRs with disease status, and machine learning to predict cytomegalovirus infection status. In a later analysis, previously published TCR beta repertoires from 550 to 700 donors were re-analyzed and high-resolution HLA genotyping was added so that TCR occurrence patterns could be studied. Rather than using new phenotypic data, the later analysis identified candidate immune exposures from TCR beta sequences and from how often those sequences occurred across donors. In an earlier analysis of roughly 580 of the donors, high-throughput TCR beta sequencing was used to judge whether each TCR beta V gene segment behaved as functional or pseudogenic. Donor age, sex, ethnicity and CMV serostatus were compiled together with the repertoire data. In a later genetic analysis, genome-wide SNP genotypes for about 55% of the roughly 700 donors were used, and that subset was treated as a discovery cohort. All discovery cohort repertoires had been generated using a single sequencing platform. Class I and class II HLA loci were covered by the typing at four-digit resolution. The number of donors typed differed by locus, with 629-630 for A, B, C, DRB1 and DQB1, 522 for DQA1, 600 to 610 for DPA1, and some 440 for DPB1. Several DR-DQ haplotypes were treated as single units for association and clustering because of strong linkage in the cohort. Among about 370 genotyped donors of the cohort, an average of roughly 230,000 unique TCR beta nucleotide sequences was sequenced per donor, of which about 19% were non-productive. The study at large found these results: In an earlier analysis of approximately 590 of the donors, most TCR beta V segments appeared in productive rearrangements about 87% or about 30% of the time, broadly matching IMGT annotations. Because some donors lacked HLA typing at each locus, the association tests relied only on the typed subset. While some public TCRs were present in many individuals, most TCR sequences turned up only very rarely across donors. According to a later genetic analysis, donors in an Asian-associated ancestry cluster had fewer N-insertions in productive TCRs than the roughly 700-donor mean. A total of about 150 TCR beta chains were listed by the study as associated with cytomegalovirus. A further reported finding was that TCR beta sequences accurately predicted the HLA-A and HLA-B alleles for most subjects in the first cohort. Correlated functional status among segregating V segments might be attributable to linkage disequilibrium, but an unknown experimental factor could not be ruled out. In a later genetic analysis, a missense DCLRE1C variant was associated with V-gene and J-gene trimming of TCR beta chains, and the association was replicated in an independent cohort. The sequencing pipeline was judged likely to have produced a cluster of highly shared sequence variants as a technical artifact. According to a later analysis, most CMV-associated TCR beta chains appeared to be HLA-restricted, and the HLA associations seemed to be driven largely by CMV exposure. Cytomegalovirus status was reported to be diagnosed by the classifier with high specificity and sensitivity in both the original and validation cohorts. Only TCR beta chains were sequenced in this cohort, and the absence of alpha or paired-chain data limited detectable features. The 87-base-pair reads could not distinguish some IMGT-functional V segments, including TRBV6-2 and TRBV6-3, so those segments were excluded. The authors suggested that the approach could potentially be extended to other disease states and immunological phenotypes. In a later analysis, TCR association rates were found to vary across HLA loci, with the most associated TCRs seen for DRB1 alleles and the fewest for HLA-C alleles. In vitro tests confirmed that a few of the cytomegalovirus-associated TCR beta chains recognize cytomegalovirus antigens. Presence/absence analyses assumed roughly uniform sequencing depth across donors, an assumption that may not hold. Approximately 18 rarely observed V segments, including chromosome 9 orphons, were excluded from the earlier analysis of a few hundred of the donors because counts were too low. In a later analysis, over 15,000 TCR beta sequences were associated with specific HLA alleles at a false discovery rate of 0.05. Strong co-occurrence of HLA alleles, especially DR and DQ, made assigning TCR associations to individual alleles difficult. In a later analysis, HLA-associated TCR beta chains were found to be more clonally expanded and to have lower generation probabilities than equally common non-associated chains. For the cohort, immune exposure information was limited to CMV serostatus. Several of the top co-occurrence clusters appeared to be linked to parvovirus B19, influenza, CMV and Epstein-Barr virus, according to a later analysis.

The CDR3, cysteine through phenylalanine, is 13 amino acids long. Only CDR3 DNA remains: 39 bases, in frame from the first base. From a lookup of the germline V gene, CDR1 and CDR2 are MNHNS and SASEGT. Unmatched junction bases come to 8, with V trimmed by 11 bases and J by 2 bases. The cohort was made up of under 800 healthy bone marrow donors. At the time of sampling, every cohort member was nominally healthy, though immune exposures that went unrecorded were likely present. The donor tested CMV seronegative and was one of the 352 seronegative cohort members. Every donor gave a peripheral blood sample, and the peripheral blood mononuclear cells from that sample were used for TCR beta sequencing. The Qiagen DNeasy Blood Extraction Kit was used to extract genomic DNA from the blood cell samples. As for this clone: Its antigen target is currently unknown. No clone much larger than this one lies a single base away; base qualities are absent.

To prepare the library, the immunoSEQ multiplex PCR assay was applied. For the multiplex PCR, a mixture combining 60 forward primers for TCR Vbeta segments and 13 reverse primers for TCR Jbeta segments was used. Amplification of the CDR3 region of rearranged TCR beta genes was performed with a multiplex PCR assay on genomic DNA. The amplified TCR beta libraries were sequenced on the Illumina HiSeq System as 87-base-pair reads. The authors processed their data as follows. In a later analysis, tens of millions of unique TCR beta chains were counted across the roughly 610 repertoires, and approximately 11 million of these chains were shared by at least two donors. A nearest-neighbor algorithm error-corrected the raw reads and collapsed the reads into unique sequences, merging closely related sequences to remove PCR and sequencing errors. To assign V, D and J gene segments, CDR3 sequences were aligned to IMGT reference sequences. For a sequence to be retained, a match of at least six nucleotides to both a V gene segment and a J gene segment was required. A rearrangement was called productive if the CDR3 had no stop codons and remained in frame with V and J, and every other rearrangement was called non-productive. CDR3 was defined according to IMGT convention as the region running from the second conserved V-encoded cysteine to the conserved J-encoded phenylalanine. In an earlier analysis of around 600 of the donors, sequences lacking an unambiguous match to a single V gene segment were excluded. In an earlier analysis of some 590 of the donors, V segments were called functional above 56.7% productive rearrangements and were called segregating when the between-donor standard deviation exceeded 5%. A statistical classification framework was developed to diagnose cytomegalovirus status using the catalog of TCR beta chain sequences. V and J gene assignment, in a later analysis, came from comparing TCR nucleotide sequences with IMGT/GENE-DB human TR gene sequences. The TCRdist pipeline was used in a later analysis to assign CDR3 sequences and most-parsimonious VDJ recombination scenarios. In a later analysis, each TCR beta chain was defined by its CDR3 amino acid sequence together with its V-gene family, and reads without a unique V-gene family were excluded. A later analysis removed 592 highly shared, low-generation-probability nucleotide sequences to deal with suspected cross-contamination and a sequencing artifact. For each public chain, a later analysis derived a clonal expansion index from normalized ranks of inferred template counts within each repertoire. A later analysis computed generation probabilities with a VDJ recombination model fitted to out-of-frame rearrangements, and checked the results against IGoR. In a later analysis, hypergeometric tests were used to score TCR-TCR, TCR-HLA and TCR-CMV co-occurrence, with a repertoire-size bias correction applied to TCR pairs. False discovery rates were estimated in a later analysis by permuting HLA or CMV assignments 20 times. In a later analysis, co-occurring TCRs were grouped with DBSCAN, and TCRdist sequence similarity was added when clustering was performed within HLA-allele-positive subsets. Repertoires with fewer than 30,000 or more than 120,000 public chains, plus five repertoires with anomalous nucleotide sharing, were excluded from co-occurrence clustering. TCRdb limited this immuneACCESS table to in-frame rearrangements with V and J called. A share of clones is missing; checked studies link under half to unresolved V genes, and the rest is unexplained. Clone size and the V and J calls come from that table; the DNA yielded D and trimming. This sample has tens of thousands of clones in its table, and 79% of those were observed once. The biggest ten clones account for 3.5% to 4% of the sample.

This chain joins TRBV6-1 to TRBJ2-5; 7 central bases correspond to TRBD1. Sequences were obtained from PBMCs. The sequence was obtained from a woman aged 40 to 49 in good health and CMV-seronegative. In nucleotide form, the sequence is TGTGCCGGTGGACAGGAGTCACAAGAGACCCAGTACTTC. This translates into CAGGQESQETQYF.